One and the same sample provided the 31 T cell receptor beta chains below, sequenced in a study of cytomegalovirus exposure and HLA in healthy donors. In the PCR, 60 Vbeta and 13 Jbeta primers were used. Here immunoSEQ multiplex PCR was the method, and the copy in TCRdb shows in-frame clones only, minus some. The repertoire holds some 110,000 clones, with approximately 69% as singletons. The source material was PBMCs. The receptors stem from a woman between 50 and 59 years old in good health and CMV-seropositive.

V gene TRBV5-5 combines with J gene TRBJ2-4, with unresolved D. The germline gives CDR1 SGHKS, CDR2 YYEKEE (reference sequence). The CDR3 contains 14 residues. V was trimmed by 1 base and J by 6 bases, leaving 11 bases between them. CDR3 DNA sequence: TGTGCCAGCAGCTTGAGTCAGATAATAAACATTCAGTACTTC. Protein sequence: CASSLSQIINIQYF.

V usage is TRBV7-8 and J usage is TRBJ1-4; the D is unclear. This CDR3 region has 14 residues. Between the trimmed V and J ends, which lost 5 bases and 0 bases, there was a span of 7 bases. Germline values: CDR1 SGHVS, CDR2 FQNEAQ. The CDR3 here is CASSTEPTNEKLFF. CDR3 DNA sequence: TGTGCCAGCAGCACGGAGCCAACTAATGAAAAACTGTTTTTT.

This clone has only one observation. The identical CDR3 is also encoded by other nucleotide sequences in the sample. This rearrangement joins TRBV9 to TRBJ2-1, with 9 bases lining up with TRBD2. This CDR3 region has 14 residues. Germline V CDR1 and CDR2: SGDLS, YYNGEE. Trimming removed 2 bases from V and 4 bases from J; junction bases left unmatched: 1. CDR3 DNA sequence: TGTGCCAGCAGCGTTAGCGGGAGTTACAATGAGCAGTTCTTC. Amino acid sequence: CASSVSGSYNEQFF.

J is TRBJ2-7 and V is TRBV5-1; possibly TRBD2 for D (6 bases). V lost 2 bases, J lost 4 bases, and 13 bases lay in between. The CDR3 is 14 amino acids. Germline values: CDR1 SGHRS, CDR2 YFSETQ. This chain's CDR3 is CASSLTSLGYEQYF. Written as DNA, the CDR3 is TGCGCCAGCAGCTTAACTAGCTTAGGATACGAGCAGTACTTC.

This clone appeared once. This rearrangement joins TRBV7-2 to TRBJ1-5; TRBD1 might be the D (5 bases). Germline loops: CDR1 SGHTA, CDR2 FQGNSA. Trimming removed 5 bases at V and 0 bases at J, with 14 bases between. The CDR3 consists of 16 residues. Written as DNA, the CDR3 is TGTGCCAGCAGCCCGGGAGGGACTGATAGCAATCAGCCCCAGCATTTT. It encodes CASSPGGTDSNQPQHF. The whole variable domain, filled in from reference TRBV7-2 and TRBJ1-5, reads GAGVSQSPSNKVTEKGKDVELRCDPISGHTALYWYRQSLGQGLEFLIYFQGNSAPDKSGLPSDRFSAERTGGSVSTLTIQRTQQEDSAVYLCASSPGGTDSNQPQHFGDGTRLSIL.

V is TRBV5-1 and J is TRBJ1-2; maybe TRBD1 (6 bases). Germline CDR1 and CDR2: SGHRS and YFSETQ. The CDR3 runs to 14 residues. The V end lost 3 bases, the J end lost 8 bases, and 17 bases lay between the germline ends. This CDR3 reads CASSSQQGHRGYTF. For the CDR3, the DNA is TGCGCCAGCAGCTCCCAACAGGGTCACCGAGGCTACACCTTC. The full variable domain, with the rest looked up from reference TRBV5-1 and TRBJ1-2, is KAGVTQTPRYLIKTRGQQVTLSCSPISGHRSVSWYQQTPGQGLQFLFEYFSETQRNKGNFPGRFSGRQFSNSRSEMNVSTLELGDSALYLCASSSQQGHRGYTFGSGTRLTVV.

This clone was seen a handful of times. The V gene is TRBV9, the J gene TRBJ2-1, with D possibly being TRBD2 (5 bases). The V and J ends lost 0 bases and 9 bases respectively, with 10 bases between them. The CDR3 length is 13 residues. Germline V gives CDR1 SGDLS, CDR2 YYNGEE. This chain's CDR3 is CASSVGTAGEQFF. The CDR3 DNA reads as TGTGCCAGCAGCGTAGGAACGGCGGGTGAGCAGTTCTTC.

J is TRBJ1-1 and V is TRBV28, with 9 bases matching TRBD1. The V and J ends lost 6 bases and 1 base, in that order; junction bases with no gene match: 6. CDR1 is MDHEN, CDR2 SYDVKM, per germline. This CDR3 spans 15 amino acids. The CDR3 loop reads CASRTGGPRNTEAFF. CDR3 sequence (DNA): TGTGCCAGCAGAACAGGGGGCCCTCGGAACACTGAAGCTTTCTTT.

The table lists this clone with a few counts. V and J are TRBV6-5 and TRBJ1-4; D unresolved. The CDR3 has 15 amino acids. Trimming pared 3 bases from V and 3 bases from J, leaving 11 bases between. CDR1 is MNHEY and CDR2 is SVGAGI in the germline V gene. The CDR3 bases are TGTGCCAGCAGTTATGCGCCGGGGTCTAATGAAAAACTGTTTTTT. Translating gives CASSYAPGSNEKLFF.

The gene calls are TRBV30 and TRBJ2-2; the D is unclear. This CDR3 has 14 residues. V was pared by 3 bases and J by 7 bases, with 15 bases between. Germline values: CDR1 GTSNPN, CDR2 SVGIG (reference sequence). The CDR3 spells CAWRNPDTGGELFF. Here the CDR3 DNA reads TGTGCCTGGAGGAACCCCGATACCGGCGGGGAGCTGTTTTTT. The full variable domain, its missing parts supplied by reference TRBV30 and TRBJ2-2, is SQTIHQWPATLVQPVGSPLSLECTVEGTSNPNLYWYRQAAGRGLQLLFYSVGIGQISSEVPQNLSASRPQDRQFILSSKKLLLSDSGFYLCAWRNPDTGGELFFGEGSRLTVL.

This chain uses TRBV4-3 with TRBJ2-2, with a weak D call TRBD1 (6 bases). V lost 3 bases, J lost 1 base, and 12 bases lay in between. The CDR3 is 16 residues long. Per the germline V gene, CDR1 is LGHNA and CDR2 is YSLEER. CDR3 DNA: TGCGCCAGCAGCCACGCGGACAGCCTGAACACCGGGGAGCTGTTTTTT. Encoded protein: CASSHADSLNTGELFF.

This chain links TRBV30 with TRBJ2-1; TRBD2 agrees at 10 bases. Germline CDR1 is GTSNPN and CDR2 is SVGIG (reference sequence). V lost 7 bases, J lost 0 bases, and 6 bases stayed unmatched. The CDR3 runs to 15 residues. CDR3 amino acids: CASIAGGLSYNEQFF. For the CDR3, the DNA is TGTGCCTCAATAGCGGGAGGACTCTCCTACAATGAGCAGTTCTTC.

The chain joins TRBV2 to TRBJ2-5; 12 nucleotides agree with TRBD2. The J call is in doubt because the DNA end fits TRBJ2-7 better. The germline V gene has CDR1 SNHLY and CDR2 FYNNEI. This CDR3 is 16 amino acids long. CDR3 sequence: CASSGWLAGGDYEQYF. The CDR3 region has the DNA TGTGCCAGCAGTGGATGGCTAGCGGGAGGGGACTACGAGCAGTACTTC.

The genes are TRBV28 and TRBJ2-1; 11 bases match TRBD2. This CDR3 comprises 15 residues. V trimming: 6 bases; J trimming: 4 bases; junction bases outside the gene matches: 5. Germline assignment: CDR1 MDHEN and CDR2 SYDVKM. CDR3 nucleotide sequence: TGTGCCAGCAGAGGGGGGACTAGCGGATACAATGAGCAGTTCTTC. The encoded protein is CASRGGTSGYNEQFF.

The rearrangement links TRBV6-5 to TRBJ1-4; D might be TRBD1 (5 bases). The CDR3 length is 16 residues. The V end lost 0 bases, the J end lost 5 bases, and 13 bases lay between the germline ends. Germline lookup yields CDR1 MNHEY and CDR2 SVGAGI. CDR3 bases: TGTGCCAGCAGTTACTCGAGGCAGGGACTAAATGAAAAACTGTTTTTT. It encodes CASSYSRQGLNEKLFF.

This clone was counted between two and nine times. The J gene is TRBJ2-2, the V gene TRBV14, with D possibly being TRBD2 (5 bases). CDR1 SGHDN and CDR2 FVKESK come from the germline V gene. The CDR3 has 14 residues. V shed 7 bases and J shed 5 bases, with 14 bases lying between them. The CDR3 protein is CASTRGPLTGELFF. The CDR3, as DNA: TGTGCCAGCACCCGAGGGCCGTTGACCGGGGAGCTGTTTTTT.

The chain joins TRBV30 to TRBJ1-1; TRBD1 might be the D (5 bases). CDR3 length equals 13 residues. V dropped 4 bases and J dropped 1 base, with 10 bases sitting between them. Germline values: CDR1 GTSNPN, CDR2 SVGIG (reference sequence). CDR3 sequence (DNA): TGTGCCTGGACGACCCAGGGGAACACTGAAGCTTTCTTT. Its translation is CAWTTQGNTEAFF. The complete variable domain, with remaining parts taken from reference TRBV30 and TRBJ1-1, reads SQTIHQWPATLVQPVGSPLSLECTVEGTSNPNLYWYRQAAGRGLQLLFYSVGIGQISSEVPQNLSASRPQDRQFILSSKKLLLSDSGFYLCAWTTQGNTEAFFGQGTRLTVV.

This chain uses TRBV19 with TRBJ2-1; 8 nucleotides align to TRBD1. V lost 4 bases and J lost 9; bases outside the gene matches: 14. The length of the CDR3 is 16 residues. Looked up from germline, CDR1 is LNHDA and CDR2 is SQIVND (reference sequence). The CDR3 bases are TGTGCCAGTAGTACACAGGGGGAGCGTAGAATCGGTGAGCAGTTCTTC. It is translated as CASSTQGERRIGEQFF.

In its sample, this clone was seen a few times. The J gene is TRBJ1-2, the V gene TRBV15; no clear D gene. Germline V gene lookup returns CDR1 LNHNV and CDR2 YYDKDF (reference sequence). With 4 bases removed from V and 2 bases from J, the gap between germline ends came to 8 bases. The CDR3 totals 13 residues. The DNA for the CDR3 is TGTGCCACCAGCAAGCCGGGAAACTATGGCTACACCTTC. As protein: CATSKPGNYGYTF.

V is TRBV4-3 and J is TRBJ1-4; D is unclear. The germline V gene has CDR1 LGHNA and CDR2 YSLEER. The CDR3 length is 12 residues. V was clipped by 0 bases and J by 10 bases, with 6 bases between them. The CDR3, as DNA: TGCGCCAGCAGCCAAGACAGCGCAAAACTGTTTTTT. This encodes CASSQDSAKLFF.

The genes are TRBV5-4 and TRBJ2-6; weak D call: TRBD1 (5 bases). The CDR3 runs 18 residues. Germline V gene sequence: CDR1 SGHNT, CDR2 YYREEE (reference sequence). Deletions cut 2 bases from V and 4 bases from J, with 19 bases between. This CDR3 reads CASSFSLATATGANVLTF. The CDR3 nucleotides read TGTGCCAGCAGCTTTAGTCTGGCGACAGCCACCGGGGCCAACGTCCTGACTTTC. Full variable domain (missing parts from reference TRBV5-4 and TRBJ2-6): ETGVTQSPTHLIKTRGQQVTLRCSSQSGHNTVSWYQQALGQGPQFIFQYYREEENGRGNFPPRFSGLQFPNYSSELNVNALELDDSALYLCASSFSLATATGANVLTFGAGSRLTVL.

This clone was seen more than once but under ten times. The V call is TRBV7-2, the J call TRBJ1-2, with a tentative D call TRBD1 (6 bases). In germline, CDR1 is SGHTA, CDR2 FQGNSA. This CDR3 is built from 15 residues. Trimming shortened V by 4 bases and J by 6 bases, and 18 bases separated the two germline ends. DNA of the CDR3: TGTGCCAGCAGCTCGGAGCCGGGACAAAGTAATGGCTACACCTTC. Translation: CASSSEPGQSNGYTF.

J is TRBJ1-2 and V is TRBV4-3; D unclear. With 0 bases removed from V and 0 bases from J, the gap between germline ends came to 11 bases. Germline V gene sequence: CDR1 LGHNA, CDR2 YSLEER. This CDR3 has 16 residues. CDR3 residues: CASSQEYPAANYGYTF. DNA for the CDR3: TGCGCCAGCAGCCAAGAATACCCCGCGGCTAACTATGGCTACACCTTC.

This clone has only a few counts. The chain recombines TRBV25-1 with TRBJ1-5; 7 positions agree with TRBD1. V shed 6 bases, J shed 5 bases, and the junction held 4 bases outside the gene matches. CDR1 is MGHDK and CDR2 is SYGVNS in the germline V gene. CDR3 length equals 13 residues. The CDR3 DNA is TGTGCCAGCAGGGGGCAGGGGGATCAGCCCCAGCATTTT. It is translated as CASRGQGDQPQHF.

This chain joins TRBV5-7 and TRBJ1-5; the match to TRBD1 covers 9 bases. TRBV5-7 is designated an ORF whose function remains uncertain. V lost 1 base to trimming and J lost 4 bases; unmatched junction nucleotides: 9. The CDR3 has 17 residues. In DNA, the CDR3 is TGTGCCAGCAGCTTGATGGATCGACAGGGGGGAAATCAGCCCCAGCATTTT. This gives the protein CASSLMDRQGGNQPQHF.

This chain links TRBV28 with TRBJ2-2, with 10 bases lining up with TRBD1. With V trimmed by 4 bases and J by 2 bases, 4 bases remained unmatched. The CDR3 is 16 residues long. CDR1 MDHEN and CDR2 SYDVKM come from the germline V gene. CDR3 bases: TGTGCCAGCAGTTGGGGACAGGGGATTAACACCGGGGAGCTGTTTTTT. Translated: CASSWGQGINTGELFF. The complete variable domain, with remaining parts taken from reference TRBV28 and TRBJ2-2, reads DVKVTQSSRYLVKRTGEKVFLECVQDMDHENMFWYRQDPGLGLRLIYFSYDVKMKEKGDIPEGYSVSREKKERFSLILESASTNQTSMYLCASSWGQGINTGELFFGEGSRLTVL.

The rearrangement uses TRBV20-1 and TRBJ1-2; D uncertain. Germline CDR1 is DFQATT and CDR2 is SNEGSKA (reference sequence). This CDR3 has 9 residues. The ends were cut back, 3 bases at V and 7 bases at J, with 3 bases in the middle. The CDR3 nucleotides read TGCAGTGCTAGCGGTGGCTACACCTTC. This translates into CSASGGYTF.

V usage is TRBV6-1 and J usage is TRBJ2-3; D unresolved. The V end was cut by 9 bases, the J end by 3 bases, with 13 bases between. Germline assignment: CDR1 MNHNS and CDR2 SASEGT. CDR3 size: 13 residues. CDR3 in DNA: TGTGCCAGTCTAATGGTCGCGACAGATACGCAGTATTTT. This sequence encodes CASLMVATDTQYF.

The V gene is TRBV27, the J gene TRBJ1-1; 9 bases line up with TRBD1. Trimming at V came to 2 bases and at J to 4 bases, leaving 5 bases not matched to a gene. This CDR3 is built from 15 residues. Germline CDR1 is MNHEY and CDR2 is SMNVEV (reference sequence). The CDR3 sequence is CASSLGTGMGTEAFF. DNA for the CDR3: TGTGCCAGCAGTTTAGGGACAGGGATGGGCACTGAAGCTTTCTTT.

The chain recombines TRBV27 with TRBJ2-3; D unclear. The CDR3 has 15 residues. V gave up 4 bases and J gave up 0 bases, with 11 bases separating them. Looked up from germline, CDR1 is MNHEY and CDR2 is SMNVEV (reference sequence). The CDR3 nucleotides are TGTGCCAGCAGTTCCCTTGAGAGGAGCACAGATACGCAGTATTTT. Translated, it gives CASSSLERSTDTQYF.

As to this clone: One end of the junction is discordant with germline, which a read error may explain. This rearrangement joins TRBV29-1 to TRBJ2-7; 8 positions agree with TRBD1. From germline, CDR1 is SQVTM and CDR2 ANQGSEA. This CDR3 spans 13 amino acids. This CDR3 reads CGVSGTGDYEQYF. The CDR3 DNA reads as TGCGGCGTTTCCGGGACAGGAGACTACGAGCAGTACTTC.